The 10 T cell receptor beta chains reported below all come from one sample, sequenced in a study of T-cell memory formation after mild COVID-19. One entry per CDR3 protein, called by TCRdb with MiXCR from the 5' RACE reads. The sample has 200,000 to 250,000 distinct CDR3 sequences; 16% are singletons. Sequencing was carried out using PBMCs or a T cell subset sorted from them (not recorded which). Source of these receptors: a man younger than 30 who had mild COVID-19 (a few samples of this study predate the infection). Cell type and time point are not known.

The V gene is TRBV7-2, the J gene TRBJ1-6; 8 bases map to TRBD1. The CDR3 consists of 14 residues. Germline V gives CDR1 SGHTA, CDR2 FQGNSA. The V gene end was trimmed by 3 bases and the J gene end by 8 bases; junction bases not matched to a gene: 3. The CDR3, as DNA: TGTGCCAGCAGCTTGGACAGGGATTATTCACCCCTCCACTTT. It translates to CASSLDRDYSPLHF.

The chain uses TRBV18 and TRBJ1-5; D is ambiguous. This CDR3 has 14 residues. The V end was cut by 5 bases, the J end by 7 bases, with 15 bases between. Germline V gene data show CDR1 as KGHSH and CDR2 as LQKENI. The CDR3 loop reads CASSSAVGGQPQHF. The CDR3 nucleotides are TGTGCCAGCTCATCGGCTGTGGGCGGACAGCCCCAGCATTTT.

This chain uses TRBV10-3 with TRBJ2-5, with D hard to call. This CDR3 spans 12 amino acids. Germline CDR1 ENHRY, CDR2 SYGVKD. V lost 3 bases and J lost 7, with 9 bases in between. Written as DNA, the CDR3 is TGTGCCATCAGTGAATCGTGGGGGACCCAGTACTTC. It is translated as CAISESWGTQYF.

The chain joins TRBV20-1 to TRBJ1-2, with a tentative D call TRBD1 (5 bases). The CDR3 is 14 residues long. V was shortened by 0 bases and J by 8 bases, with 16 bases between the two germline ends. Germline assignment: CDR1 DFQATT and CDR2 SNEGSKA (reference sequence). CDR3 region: CSARDLGASGGYTF. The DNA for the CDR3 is TGCAGTGCTAGAGATCTCGGGGCATCTGGGGGCTACACCTTC.

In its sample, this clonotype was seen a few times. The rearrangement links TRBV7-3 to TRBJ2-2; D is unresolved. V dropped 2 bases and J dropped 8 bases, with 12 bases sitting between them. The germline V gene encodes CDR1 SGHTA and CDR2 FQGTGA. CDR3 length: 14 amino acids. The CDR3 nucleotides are TGTGCCAGCAGCTTATATCCCCAGCTGGGGGAGCTGTTTTTT. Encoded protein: CASSLYPQLGELFF.

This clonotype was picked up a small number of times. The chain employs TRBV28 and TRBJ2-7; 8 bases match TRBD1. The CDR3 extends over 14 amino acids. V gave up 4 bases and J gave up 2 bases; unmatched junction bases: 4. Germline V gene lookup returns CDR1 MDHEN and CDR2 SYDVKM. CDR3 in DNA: TGTGCCAGCAGTTCTGGACAGGGCCCCTACGAGCAGTACGTC. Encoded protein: CASSSGQGPYEQYV.

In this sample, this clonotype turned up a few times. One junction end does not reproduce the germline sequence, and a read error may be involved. The CDR3 here is CASRLGLDHPSTDTQYF. The CDR3 DNA sequence: TGCGCCAGCAGGTTGGGACTCGATCATCCTAGCACAGATACGCAGTATTTT. The chain couples TRBV5-1 to TRBJ2-3; D is perhaps TRBD2 (6 bases). The CDR3 consists of 17 residues. The germline V gene has CDR1 SGHRS and CDR2 YFSETQ.

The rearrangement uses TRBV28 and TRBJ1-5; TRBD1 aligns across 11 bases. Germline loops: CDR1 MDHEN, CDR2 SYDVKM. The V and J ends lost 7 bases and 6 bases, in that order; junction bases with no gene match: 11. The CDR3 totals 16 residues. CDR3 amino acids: CASTPRGQGEGQPQHF. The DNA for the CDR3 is TGTGCCAGCACTCCTCGGGGACAGGGGGAGGGTCAGCCCCAGCATTTT.

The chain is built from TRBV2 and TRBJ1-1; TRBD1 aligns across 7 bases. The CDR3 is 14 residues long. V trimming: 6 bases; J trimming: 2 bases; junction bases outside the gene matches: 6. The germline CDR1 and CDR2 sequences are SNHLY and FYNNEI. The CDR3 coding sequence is TGTGCCAGCAGGGGACAGACACTAAACACTGAAGCTTTCTTT. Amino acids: CASRGQTLNTEAFF. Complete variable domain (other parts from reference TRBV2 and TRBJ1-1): EPEVTQTPSHQVTQMGQEVILRCVPISNHLYFYWYRQILGQKVEFLVSFYNNEISEKSEIFDDQFSVERPDGSNFTLKIRSTKLEDSAMYFCASRGQTLNTEAFFGQGTRLTVV.

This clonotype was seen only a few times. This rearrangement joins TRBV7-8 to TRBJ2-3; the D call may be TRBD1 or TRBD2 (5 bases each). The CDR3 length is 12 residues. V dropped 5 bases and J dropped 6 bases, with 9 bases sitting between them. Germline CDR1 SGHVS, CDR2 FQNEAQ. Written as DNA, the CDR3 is TGTGCCAGCAGCCGCCGGGACGATACGCAGTATTTT. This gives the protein CASSRRDDTQYF. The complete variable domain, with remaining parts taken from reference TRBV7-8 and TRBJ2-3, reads GAGVSQSPRYKVAKRGQDVALRCDPISGHVSLFWYQQALGQGPEFLTYFQNEAQLDKSGLPSDRFFAERPEGSVSTLKIQRTQQEDSAVYLCASSRRDDTQYFGPGTRLTVL.